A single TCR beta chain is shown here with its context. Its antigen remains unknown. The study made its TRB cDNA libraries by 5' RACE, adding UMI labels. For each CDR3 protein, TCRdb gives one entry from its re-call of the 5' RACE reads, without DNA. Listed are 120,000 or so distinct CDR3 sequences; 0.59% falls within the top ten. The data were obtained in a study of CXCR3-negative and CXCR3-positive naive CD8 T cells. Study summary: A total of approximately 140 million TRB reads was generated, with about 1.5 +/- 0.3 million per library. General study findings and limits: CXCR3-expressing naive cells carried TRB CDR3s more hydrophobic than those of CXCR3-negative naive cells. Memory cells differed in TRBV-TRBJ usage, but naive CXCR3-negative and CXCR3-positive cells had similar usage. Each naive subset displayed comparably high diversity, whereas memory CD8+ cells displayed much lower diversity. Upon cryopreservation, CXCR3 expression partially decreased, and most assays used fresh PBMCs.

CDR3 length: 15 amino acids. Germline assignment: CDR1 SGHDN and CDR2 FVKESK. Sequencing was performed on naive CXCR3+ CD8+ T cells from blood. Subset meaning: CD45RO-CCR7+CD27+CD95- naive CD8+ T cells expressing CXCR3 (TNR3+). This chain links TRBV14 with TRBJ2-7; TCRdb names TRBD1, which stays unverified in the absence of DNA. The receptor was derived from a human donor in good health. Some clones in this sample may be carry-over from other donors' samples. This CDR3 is CASSQDDAGRVEQYF. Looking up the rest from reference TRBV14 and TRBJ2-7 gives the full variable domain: EAGVTQFPSHSVIEKGQTVTLRCDPISGHDNLYWYRRVMGKEIKFLLHFVKESKQDESGMPNNRFLAERTGGTYSTLKVQPAELEDSGVYFCASSQDDAGRVEQYFGPGTRLTVT.